The rows below give T cell receptor beta chains drawn from one sample of a study of T cell clones after liver transplantation. Sequencing was performed with immunoSEQ multiplex PCR; in TCRdb, only in-frame clones are kept and a portion is missing. This table holds 68,000 or so clones, about 80% found once. The source was CD4+ T cells from blood, collected before liver transplant. These receptors all stem from a human donor who received a liver transplant. Both conserved end residues are part of each CDR3. The order of the fields is D gene, clone size, V gene, J gene, CDR3 DNA, CDR3 protein. A D gene is named only where the DNA matches it firmly. A row's size may be missing; if present it is once, few, many or a size class.

d_gene: TRBD1; abundance: -; v_gene: TRBV10-2; j_gene: TRBJ1-5; CDR3nt: TGCGCCAGCAGTGGACAGGGGGCGGATCAGCCCCAGCATTTT; CDR3aa: CASSGQGADQPQHF
d_gene: -; abundance: -; v_gene: TRBV15; j_gene: TRBJ1-5; CDR3nt: TGTGCCACCAGCAGAACAGGCGATCAGCCCCAGCATTTT; CDR3aa: CATSRTGDQPQHF
d_gene: -; abundance: -; v_gene: TRBV21-1; j_gene: TRBJ1-2; CDR3nt: TGTGCCAGCAGCACCCCGACAACTAACTATGGCTACACCTTC; CDR3aa: CASSTPTTNYGYTF
d_gene: TRBD1; abundance: -; v_gene: TRBV28; j_gene: TRBJ1-2; CDR3nt: TGTGCCAGCAGCAGGGGGAGGTATGGCTACACCTTC; CDR3aa: CASSRGRYGYTF
d_gene: TRBD1; abundance: -; v_gene: TRBV19; j_gene: TRBJ1-3; CDR3nt: TGTGCCAGTAGCGCGACAGGGGTCGGAAACACCATATATTTT; CDR3aa: CASSATGVGNTIYF
d_gene: -; abundance: few; v_gene: TRBV2; j_gene: TRBJ1-5; CDR3nt: TGTGCCAGCAGTGACGGTTTCAATCAGCCCCAGCATTTT; CDR3aa: CASSDGFNQPQHF
d_gene: -; abundance: -; v_gene: TRBV28; j_gene: TRBJ2-7; CDR3nt: TGTGCCAGCTCTATTGACAGCCGCTACGAGCAGTACTTC; CDR3aa: CASSIDSRYEQYF
d_gene: TRBD2; abundance: -; v_gene: TRBV28; j_gene: TRBJ2-7; CDR3nt: TGTGCCAGCAGTTTATGGGCTAGCGGGAGGGGGGGGTACGAGCAGTACTTC; CDR3aa: CASSLWASGRGGYEQYF
d_gene: -; abundance: -; v_gene: TRBV27; j_gene: TRBJ1-5; CDR3nt: TGTGCCAGCCGCCGGAGGGAAAATCAGCCCCAGCATTTT; CDR3aa: CASRRRENQPQHF
d_gene: -; abundance: -; v_gene: TRBV5-1; j_gene: TRBJ1-3; CDR3nt: TGCGCCAGCAGCGCGCAGGACACCATATATTTT; CDR3aa: CASSAQDTIYF
d_gene: -; abundance: -; v_gene: TRBV2; j_gene: TRBJ1-5; CDR3nt: TGTGCCAGCCGACGACAGGACAATCAGCCCCAGCATTTT; CDR3aa: CASRRQDNQPQHF
d_gene: -; abundance: -; v_gene: TRBV28; j_gene: TRBJ2-7; CDR3nt: TGTGCCAGCCAAGTAATGGGGAGCTCCTACGAGCAGTACTTC; CDR3aa: CASQVMGSSYEQYF